Presented here are 13 T cell receptor beta chains from one specimen sequenced in a study of cytomegalovirus exposure and HLA in healthy donors. PCR involved 60 Vbeta and 13 Jbeta primers. Using immunoSEQ multiplex PCR, the repertoire was profiled, and TCRdb retains in-frame clones only, with some absent. The sample consists of about 140,000 clones, 50% to 75% of them appearing once. Sequenced material: PBMCs. The receptors stem from a woman between 40 and 50 years old in good health and CMV-seronegative.

This chain uses TRBV5-6 with TRBJ1-2, with 8 bases that match TRBD1. With 7 bases clipped from V and 0 bases from J, the junction kept 11 bases outside the gene matches. Per the germline V gene, CDR1 is SGHDT and CDR2 is YYEEEE. The CDR3 totals 16 residues. The CDR3 spells CASGRGRGETNYGYTF. CDR3 sequence (DNA): TGTGCCAGCGGCAGGGGGCGCGGGGAGACTAACTATGGCTACACCTTC.

This chain links TRBV4-2 with TRBJ1-5; 12 bases align to TRBD1. V trimming: 4 bases; J trimming: 3 bases; junction bases outside the gene matches: 7. This CDR3 is built from 17 residues. The V gene's germline CDR1 is LGHNA and CDR2 YNFKEQ. CDR3 sequence: CASSRSSGQGANQPQHF. CDR3 DNA sequence: TGTGCCAGCAGCCGGTCCTCGGGACAGGGGGCCAATCAGCCCCAGCATTTT.

This rearrangement joins TRBV4-1 to TRBJ2-1, with 8 bases fitting TRBD2. J gave up 3 bases and V 0 bases, and 10 bases lay outside the gene matches. Germline V gene data show CDR1 as MGHRA and CDR2 as YSYEKL. The CDR3 sequence is 18 residues long. Written as DNA, the CDR3 is TGCGCCAGCAGCCAAGATAGAGGAGCGGGGGCCTACTACAATGAGCAGTTCTTC. This translates into CASSQDRGAGAYYNEQFF.

The chain is built from TRBV4-3 and TRBJ2-7; no reliable D call. This CDR3 contains 15 residues. Germline assignment: CDR1 LGHNA and CDR2 YSLEER. V lost 4 bases and J 2 bases, leaving 15 bases between the germline ends. The CDR3 bases are TGCGCCAGCAGCCCTGAACGCTACGTAGCCTACGAGCAGTACTTC. It yields the protein CASSPERYVAYEQYF.

This chain uses TRBV19 with TRBJ1-6; tentative D call: TRBD1 (5 bases). Germline V gene sequence: CDR1 LNHDA, CDR2 SQIVND (reference sequence). The V gene lost 3 bases and the J gene lost 6 bases, with 15 bases spanning the gap. This CDR3 has 16 residues. CDR3: CASSIASREGNSPLHF. In DNA form, the CDR3 reads TGTGCCAGTAGTATCGCCTCCAGGGAGGGTAATTCACCCCTCCACTTT.

The rearrangement uses TRBV28 and TRBJ2-3; TRBD2 matches at 7 bases. V lost 3 bases to trimming and J lost 1 base; unmatched junction nucleotides: 4. Germline V gene sequence: CDR1 MDHEN, CDR2 SYDVKM. The CDR3 has 15 amino acids. CDR3 protein: CASSFFAGGTDTQYF. CDR3 DNA: TGTGCCAGCAGTTTTTTCGCGGGAGGCACAGATACGCAGTATTTT.

V gene TRBV7-3 combines with J gene TRBJ2-7, with 7 bases lining up with TRBD1. This CDR3 spans 14 amino acids. Germline-derived CDR1 and CDR2 are SGHTA and FQGTGA. The trim removed 2 bases at V and 6 bases at J, leaving 7 bases unmatched. This CDR3 reads CASSLGDRGGEQYF. The CDR3 nucleotides read TGTGCCAGCAGCTTAGGGGACAGAGGGGGCGAGCAGTACTTC.

V and J are TRBV5-1 and TRBJ2-1; the match to TRBD1 covers 9 bases. V lost 3 bases, J lost 5 bases, and 6 bases stayed unmatched. Germline-derived CDR1 and CDR2 are SGHRS and YFSETQ. The CDR3 runs to 15 residues. The CDR3 DNA reads TGCGCCAGCAGCTATACGGGACAGGGCAACAATGAGCAGTTCTTC. This encodes CASSYTGQGNNEQFF.

The rearrangement links TRBV5-6 to TRBJ1-4; TRBD1 aligns across 7 bases. V dropped 0 bases and J dropped 7; count of bases not matched to a gene: 3. Germline assignment: CDR1 SGHDT and CDR2 YYEEEE. The CDR3 is 14 residues long. The CDR3 protein is CASSLGQGFEKLFF. The CDR3 DNA reads as TGTGCCAGCAGCTTGGGACAGGGATTTGAAAAACTGTTTTTT.

The genes are TRBV4-1 and TRBJ1-2; D perhaps matches TRBD1 (5 bases). The V end was cut by 3 bases, the J end by 5 bases, with 10 bases between. The CDR3 sequence is 13 residues long. Germline CDR1 is MGHRA and CDR2 is YSYEKL. CDR3: CASSQDIGYGYTF. The CDR3 nucleotides are TGCGCCAGCAGCCAGGACATAGGATATGGCTACACCTTC.

This chain connects TRBV4-1 to TRBJ1-3; TRBD1 is a possible D gene (5 bases). The germline gives CDR1 MGHRA, CDR2 YSYEKL. The CDR3 is 16 amino acids. V was clipped by 0 bases and J by 0 bases, with 9 bases between them. The CDR3 DNA sequence: TGCGCCAGCAGCCAAGATTGGGGGGGCTCTGGAAACACCATATATTTT. It yields the protein CASSQDWGGSGNTIYF.

V usage is TRBV28 and J usage is TRBJ2-2; D possibly corresponds to TRBD2 (5 bases). Germline V gene sequence: CDR1 MDHEN, CDR2 SYDVKM. This CDR3 contains 14 residues. The V end was cut by 6 bases, the J end by 2 bases, with 10 bases between. The chain's CDR3 is CASRPGINTGELFF. In nucleotides, the CDR3 is TGTGCCAGCAGGCCGGGGATCAACACCGGGGAGCTGTTTTTT.

The CDR3 DNA reads TGTGCCATCAGTGAGTCACTCCTCGGGTACTATGGCTACACCTTC. This gives the protein CAISESLLGYYGYTF. The rearrangement uses TRBV10-3 and TRBJ1-2, with D hard to call. V shed 0 bases and J shed 3 bases, with 11 bases lying between them. The CDR3 contains 15 residues. Per the germline V gene, CDR1 is ENHRY and CDR2 is SYGVKD.